Listed below are T cell receptor beta chains from one sample, sequenced in a study of metastatic and nonmetastatic thyroid tumors. TCRdb re-called the PCR reads via MiXCR. The data contain some 4,200 clones, roughly a third of them singletons. The sequenced sample consisted of adjacent normal tissue. The receptors come from a female donor with papillary thyroid cancer or a benign thyroid nodule (not recorded which). Some clones in this sample may be carry-over from other donors' samples. The CDR3 runs from the conserved cysteine through the conserved F or W. The D gene is left open where the match is weak. Size is stated for part of the rows, as once, few or many counts, or as a class when the clone is expanded.

cdr3_nt cdr3_aa cdr3_length clone_size j_call d_call v_call
TGTGCCAGCAGCCCGAACACCGGCCGGGGAAACACCATATATTTT CASSPNTGRGNTIYF 15 once TRBJ1-3 . TRBV7-2
TGTGCCAGCAGTGAACTAGCGGGAGGGAACACCGGGGAGCTGTTTTTT CASSELAGGNTGELFF 16 . TRBJ2-2 TRBD2 TRBV6-1
TGTGCCATCAGTGATTCCGCCGCCAATAATGAAAAACTGCTTTTT CAISDSAANNEKLLF 15 . TRBJ1-4 . TRBV10-3
TGCAGTGCTTACATGACTAGCGGGAGCGAGCAGTACTTC CSAYMTSGSEQYF 13 . TRBJ2-7 TRBD2 TRBV20-1
TGTGCCAGTAGTCAGGCCGTGTCTAGCTCCTACGAGCAGTACTTC CASSQAVSSSYEQYF 15 . TRBJ2-7 . TRBV19
TGCGCCAGCAGCTCGACTAGCGGGGGGACCCAAGAGACCCAGTACTTC CASSSTSGGTQETQYF 16 . TRBJ2-5 TRBD2 TRBV5-1
TGTGCCAGCAGCCGACAGGGGGCATTTGGAACTGAAGCTTTCTTT CASSRQGAFGTEAFF 15 . TRBJ1-1 TRBD1 TRBV13
TGTGCCAGCAGTTACGCCACCATCTACGAGCAGTACTTC CASSYATIYEQYF 13 large TRBJ2-7 . TRBV6-2/TRBV6-3
TGCAGTGCTAGACCGGCTAGCGGGAGGGTAGGCTACGAGCAGTACTTC CSARPASGRVGYEQYF 16 . TRBJ2-7 TRBD2 TRBV20-1
TGCAGCGCTAGAACAGGGTTCGAGTCATCAAGGACAGATACGCAGTATTTT CSARTGFESSRTDTQYF 17 medium-sized TRBJ2-3 . TRBV29-1
TGTGCCAGCAGCCAGGGGATCATCACTGAAGCTTTCTTT CASSQGIITEAFF 13 . TRBJ1-1 . TRBV7-9
TGTGCCAGCAGTTCATGGTCCGGGGGGCTGTTTTTT CASSSWSGGLFF 12 few TRBJ2-2 . TRBV6-2/TRBV6-3
TGTGCCAGCAGTTTATTGGGGCCTAGTCTAGGGCCCCAGCATTTT CASSLLGPSLGPQHF 15 few TRBJ1-5 . TRBV28
TGTGCCAGCAGCGTAAAGGGGGGCACTGAAGCTTTCTTT CASSVKGGTEAFF 13 . TRBJ1-1 . TRBV9
TGCAGTGCTAGCCTGGACAGGGGGCAGAACACCATATATTTT CSASLDRGQNTIYF 14 large TRBJ1-3 TRBD1 TRBV20-1
TGTGCCAGCAAGAGGGACGACAGCACGAACACCGGGGAGCTGTTTTTT CASKRDDSTNTGELFF 16 few TRBJ2-2 . TRBV6-1
TGTGCTAGTGGTTTTGGACTAATAGATGAGCAGTTCTTC CASGFGLIDEQFF 13 few TRBJ2-1 . TRBV12-5
TGCAGTGCTAGAGATGAAGGGGGGCTGCACGAGCAGTACTTC CSARDEGGLHEQYF 14 large TRBJ2-7 . TRBV20-1
TGCAGCGTAAGGGACCCCAATCAGCCCCAGCATTTT CSVRDPNQPQHF 12 few TRBJ1-5 . TRBV29-1
TGCGCCAGCAGTAGGGACAACTACGAGCAGTACTTC CASSRDNYEQYF 12 . TRBJ2-7 . TRBV5-1
TGTGCCAGCAGCCAAGAGGCAGGGGGGCTGACCGGGGAGCTGTTTTTT CASSQEAGGLTGELFF 16 few TRBJ2-2 . TRBV3-1
TGCAGCTCCCTCTACGCGGATCGACAGTTCTTC CSSLYADRQFF 11 medium-sized TRBJ2-1 . TRBV29-1
TGCAGTGCTAGAGATAGGAGGGGACCGTCAGGTGCGGGTCGCTATGGCTACACCTTC CSARDRRGPSGAGRYGYTF 19 . TRBJ1-2 . TRBV20-1
TGCGCCAGCAGCACGGGACTAGCGGGAGGGCCTCGTGCGGTGAATGAGCAGTTCTTC CASSTGLAGGPRAVNEQFF 19 . TRBJ2-1 TRBD2 TRBV4-1
TGTGCCAGCATCTTAGCGGCGGGACCGTCCTACGAGCAGTACTTC CASILAAGPSYEQYF 15 . TRBJ2-7 . TRBV7-2